This TCR beta chain was retrieved from a study of patients and donors after allogeneic stem cell transplantation (dated by TCRdb to about 2020). Notes on this clonotype: The antigen it recognizes is unknown. The input lacks base qualities; no much larger clone sits a single base away.

The library was built by means of RT-PCR. The instrument given in TCRdb is NextSeq 550. TCRdb trimmed the raw reads at Q25, called clones with MiXCR and kept productive beta chains. Each record represents a unique CDR3 protein, reported with the most common genes and DNA among its rows. A total of 400,000 to 500,000 distinct CDR3 sequences appear in this sample, 15% to 20% of them only once. Roughly 7.2% of the sample goes to the ten largest clones. Relative to germline, V is 11 bases shorter and J is 5 bases shorter, with 12 bases between their ends. From a lookup of the germline V gene (reference sequence), CDR1 and CDR2 are SEHNR and FQNEAQ. Spanning cysteine to phenylalanine, the CDR3 consists of 12 amino acids. Only the CDR3 DNA is retained, 36 bases long and in frame from the first base.

The sequence derives from a human donor who was either an allogeneic HSCT recipient or a stem cell or donor lymphocyte infusion donor (not recorded which). It is not recorded whose cells these are; they may come from a transplant donor. Recombination linked TRBV7-9 to TRBJ2-2; the D gene cannot be named for sure. Sequencing input: blood, either unsorted or a sorted T cell fraction (not recorded which). The CDR3 has the sequence CAVPGWTGELFF. The nucleotide sequence is TGTGCCGTCCCTGGTTGGACCGGGGAGCTGTTTTTT.